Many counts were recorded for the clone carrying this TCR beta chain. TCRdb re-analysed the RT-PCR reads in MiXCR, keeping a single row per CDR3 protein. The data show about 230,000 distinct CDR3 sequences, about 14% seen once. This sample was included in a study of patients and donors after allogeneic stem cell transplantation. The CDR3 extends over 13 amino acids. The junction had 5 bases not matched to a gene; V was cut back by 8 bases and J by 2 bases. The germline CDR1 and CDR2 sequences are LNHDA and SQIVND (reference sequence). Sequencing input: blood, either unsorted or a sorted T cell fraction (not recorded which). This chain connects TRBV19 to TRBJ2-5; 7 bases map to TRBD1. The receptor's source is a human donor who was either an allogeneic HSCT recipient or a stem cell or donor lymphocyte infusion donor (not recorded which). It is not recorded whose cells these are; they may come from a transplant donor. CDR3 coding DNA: TGTGCCAGTTCTTGGACAGGTCAAGAGACCCAGTACTTC. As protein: CASSWTGQETQYF.